The clone carrying this TCR beta chain occurred many times. The antigen is undetermined. This sample was taken from a study of human T cells and chemical hapten exposure. Study context: There were weekly diphenylcyclopropenone doses to the scalp for patients throughout the approximately 25-week study.

Time point defined: patch test 2, 6 weeks after DPC sensitization. As for treatment: therapeutic diphenylcyclopropenone sensitization with weekly scalp DPC. CDR3 length: 14 amino acids. The V gene's germline CDR1 is SEHNR and CDR2 FQNEAQ (reference sequence). J was trimmed by 6 bases and V by 2 bases; bases with no gene match: 5. Study-wide results and limits: It was expanded TCRs that formed significantly more large CDR3 similarity clusters than controls did. Expanded TCR counts at PT1 were positively correlated with the patch test score.

Unique molecular identifiers were attached to individual cDNA molecules during library preparation. TCRdb itself ran the RACE reads through MiXCR, one entry per CDR3 protein. The sample holds 20,000 to 30,000 distinct CDR3 sequences, more than 8% seen once. Sequencing used whole blood, obtained in connection with sensitization to the hapten diphenylcyclopropenone (DPC). This chain uses TRBV7-9 with TRBJ2-7; TRBD1 matches at 9 bases. The sequence derives from a man aged 25-40 years with alopecia areata. Some clones in this sample may be carry-over from other donors' samples. CDR3 loop: CASSLSAGQGEQYF. The CDR3 DNA reads as TGTGCCAGCAGCTTATCTGCGGGACAGGGCGAGCAGTACTTC. Full variable domain (rest looked up from reference TRBV7-9 and TRBJ2-7): DTGVSQNPRHKITKRGQNVTFRCDPISEHNRLYWYRQTLGQGPEFLTYFQNEAQLEKSRLLSDRFSAERPKGSFSTLEIQRTEQGDSAMYLCASSLSAGQGEQYFGPGTRLTVT.